These 5 T cell receptor beta chains originate from one sample sequenced in a study of T-cell memory formation after mild COVID-19. MiXCR was run by TCRdb on the 5' RACE reads, yielding one entry per CDR3 protein. The sample carries under 450,000 distinct CDR3 sequences, 14% recorded once. The sample comprised PBMCs or a T cell subset sorted from them (not recorded which). All receptors come from a man aged 18 to 29 who had mild COVID-19 (a few samples of this study predate the infection). Cell type and time point are not known.

Many counts were recorded for this clonotype. This rearrangement joins TRBV6-6 to TRBJ2-3; D might be TRBD1 or TRBD2, each matching 5 bases. The CDR3 runs 15 residues. The ends were cut back, 5 bases at V and 4 bases at J, with 16 bases in the middle. Germline loops: CDR1 MNHNY, CDR2 SVGAGI (reference sequence). This chain's CDR3 is CASSPSGGFADTQYF. The CDR3 DNA reads TGTGCCAGCAGTCCCTCTGGGGGTTTCGCAGATACGCAGTATTTT.

This clonotype has only a few counts. In nucleotides, the CDR3 is TGCAGCGTGAGGGGGGGCTCCTACAATGAGCAGTTCTTC. Its translation is CSVRGGSYNEQFF. This chain joins TRBV29-1 and TRBJ2-1; a possible D gene is TRBD2 (7 bases). The CDR3 is 13 residues long. Germline V gives CDR1 SQVTM, CDR2 ANQGSEA. Trimming shortened V by 6 bases and J by 0 bases, and 9 bases separated the two germline ends.

The chain is built from TRBV25-1 and TRBJ1-5; no clear D gene. The CDR3 is 14 residues long. The germline V gene has CDR1 MGHDK and CDR2 SYGVNS. Trimming took 2 bases from V and 7 from J, leaving 12 bases between them. DNA of the CDR3: TGTGCCAGCAGTGAAGGTGGAGTTCGGCAGCCCCAGCATTTT. Translation gives CASSEGGVRQPQHF.

This clonotype has at least ten counts. This clone may be a read error of a much larger clone one base away. The gene calls are TRBV5-1 and TRBJ2-1, with D perhaps TRBD2 (6 bases). The CDR3 totals 15 residues. Germline CDR1 and CDR2: SGHRS and YFSETQ. V lost 1 base to trimming and J lost 0 bases, with 8 bases between them. The CDR3 region has the DNA TGCGCCAGCAGCTTGTACGGGAGCTCCTACAATGAGCAGTTCTTC. This translates into CASSLYGSSYNEQFF. The full variable domain, rest sourced from reference TRBV5-1 and TRBJ2-1, is KAGVTQTPRYLIKTRGQQVTLSCSPISGHRSVSWYQQTPGQGLQFLFEYFSETQRNKGNFPGRFSGRQFSNSRSEMNVSTLELGDSALYLCASSLYGSSYNEQFFGPGTRLTVL.

The rearrangement links TRBV5-1 to TRBJ1-1, with a weak D call TRBD1 (5 bases). The germline V gene encodes CDR1 SGHRS and CDR2 YFSETQ. V was cut by 1 base and J by 4 bases, with 11 bases left in between. This CDR3 region has 14 residues. CDR3 DNA: TGCGCCAGCAGCTTGTCGGGGGATAGCACTGAAGCTTTCTTT. Translation gives CASSLSGDSTEAFF.